This T cell receptor beta chain was recovered during a study of T cell responses to AZD1222 COVID-19 vaccine (dated by TCRdb to about 2021). Broadly, across the study: A total of 233 trial participants underwent TCR sequencing, of whom 200 to 220 received two doses of AZD1222 and 26 received two doses of the MenACWY control vaccine. Enrollment into the trials was organized by age into subgroups of 18-55, 56-69 and 70-plus years, and those subgroups contained 148, 28 and 57 TCR-sequenced participants, respectively. The study at large found these results: Reportedly, close to half of the unique spike-specific TCRs recognized epitopes lying outside the regions that are mutated in the B.1.351 and B.1.1.7 variants. No day 14 peak-response samples were available, so repertoires were characterized only after the peak T cell response. The whole spike protein was spanned by vaccine-associated CD4 TCRs, and dominant responses were seen in regions 160-218 and 743-854. Participants were mostly white British and included more females than males, and it was suggested by the authors that clonal diversity may have been underestimated. The 56-69-year group was small, and its depth increase did not reach significance, likely because of low power. Spike-specific TCR breadth and depth rose significantly after two AZD1222 doses compared with day 0 and with MenACWY recipients. Conclusions about previously exposed vaccinees are limited, since just 6 or 7 AZD1222 recipients were seropositive for SARS-CoV-2 at baseline.

Details on this clone: Its antigen is currently not known. No base quality information exists; no much larger clone differs at one position.

The CDR3 regions of human TCRbeta chains were subjected to immunosequencing. The authors processed their data as follows. Repertoire TCRs were checked for matches against a reference library of SARS-CoV-2-specific TCRs that had been generated using the MIRA antigen-specificity platform. Breadth meant the fraction of unique TCRs that were SARS-CoV-2-associated, whereas depth meant the fraction of total T cells that were SARS-CoV-2-associated. Using the MIRA data, every spike-specific TCR was mapped to the spike region that the TCR reacted to and assigned to either a CD4 or a CD8 class. Log10-transformed breadth and depth values were compared by one-way ANOVA with Sidak's multiple comparisons tests. Not all clones reach the TCRdb copy of this immuneACCESS table, which keeps in-frame sequences only. Checked studies attribute under half of the gap to unresolved V genes and leave the rest unexplained. D and trimming come from the DNA, and the V and J calls and clone size come from that table. Recorded for this sample are 250,000 to 300,000 clones; 85% to 95% of them occurred a single time. Of the sample, 0.55% falls within the top ten clones.

The CDR3 has 15 amino acids, counting the end cysteine and phenylalanine. The kept DNA is CDR3 alone, 45 bases in frame from the first base. Trimming costs V 6 bases and J 4 bases, and their ends lie 15 bases apart. CDR1 and CDR2 were assigned from the germline V gene as MDHEN and SYDVKM. The time point label, as the study defines it: about 28 days (+/-7) after the second vaccine dose. AZD1222 recipients given second doses at about 4 weeks or at about 12 weeks were pooled, since spike-specific TCR depth and breadth were not found to differ between the two schedules. Vaccinee samples came from UK trials COV001 and COV002, including a single-blind randomized controlled phase 2/3 trial of AZD1222 (ChAdOx1 nCoV-19) in healthy adults. For TCRbeta chain sequencing, PBMC samples were collected from trial participants at day 0 and at day 28 after the second dose.

This chain joins TRBV28 to TRBJ2-2; the best D guess is TRBD2, with 5 bases matching. The TCR sequence derives from an adult who received the AZD1222 COVID-19 vaccine. This material consisted of peripheral blood, taken 28 days after the second AZD1222 dose. The nucleotide sequence is TGTGCCAGCAGGCCCGGGGAGTTTCGCACCGGGGAGCTGTTTTTT. Translated, it gives CASRPGEFRTGELFF.